Listed here are 16 T cell receptor beta chains from one sample, sequenced in a study of T cells in Graves' hyperthyroidism and ophthalmopathy. The investigators amplified TCR beta CDR3 regions from RNA transcripts. Primed by the HTBI set, a first-round RT-PCR was run on the TCR CDR3. One entry per CDR3 protein results from TCRdb running MiXCR on the multiplex PCR reads. The data contain about 600,000 distinct CDR3 sequences, about 14% of them singletons. The sequenced sample was blood. The receptors shown here come from a woman younger than 35 with Graves' ophthalmopathy.

This clonotype was counted only a few times. This chain links TRBV28 with TRBJ1-2, with D hard to call. V was shortened by 5 bases and J by 6 bases, with 13 bases between the two germline ends. Germline lookup yields CDR1 MDHEN and CDR2 SYDVKM. CDR3 length: 13 residues. The CDR3 sequence: CASSPLGRDGYTF. The CDR3 DNA follows: TGTGCCAGCAGTCCGCTTGGGAGGGATGGCTACACCTTC.

V and J are TRBV14 and TRBJ2-2; D unresolved. Germline lookup yields CDR1 SGHDN and CDR2 FVKESK. The CDR3 contains 12 residues. V lost 10 bases and J lost 4, with 10 bases in between. In nucleotides, the CDR3 is TGTGCCACCCTCTCCGGCACCGGGGAGCTGTTTTTT. It is translated as CATLSGTGELFF.

This sequence joins TRBV4-1 and TRBJ2-3, with TRBD1 matching over 10 bases. Per the germline V gene, CDR1 is MGHRA and CDR2 is YSYEKL. Trimming took 6 bases from V and 2 from J; bases not matched to a gene: 23. CDR3 size: 21 residues. The CDR3 loop reads CASRIFTGTGDVAGFTDTQYF. In DNA, the CDR3 is TGCGCCAGCAGGATTTTCACCGGGACAGGGGATGTAGCGGGATTCACAGATACGCAGTATTTT.

This clonotype was seen ten or more times. The rearrangement joins TRBV20-1 to TRBJ2-1; tentatively, D is TRBD2 (5 bases). CDR3 length: 15 amino acids. Germline CDR1 reads DFQATT; CDR2 reads SNEGSKA (reference sequence). V shed 2 bases and J shed 10 bases, with 21 bases lying between them. The CDR3 DNA reads as TGCAGTGCTAGACCCAGTATGTCGGGGTTCGGGGAGCAGTTCTTC. Translating it yields CSARPSMSGFGEQFF.

This clonotype was counted many times. The CDR3 DNA sequence: TGTGCCATCAGTGAATGGGGACAGTTCAATCAGCCCCAGCATTTT. Translation gives CAISEWGQFNQPQHF. The rearrangement links TRBV10-3 to TRBJ1-5; 7 positions agree with TRBD1. J was trimmed by 3 bases and V by 3 bases; bases with no gene match: 5. The CDR3 covers 15 residues. Per the germline V gene, CDR1 is ENHRY and CDR2 is SYGVKD.

This clonotype showed up many times. The genes are TRBV3-1 and TRBJ2-5; TRBD2 agrees at 13 bases. This CDR3 contains 18 residues. V lost 4 bases to trimming and J lost 2 bases; unmatched junction nucleotides: 10. CDR1 LGHDT and CDR2 YNNKEL come from the germline V gene (reference sequence). CDR3 DNA sequence: TGTGCCAGCAGCCTCCGACTAGCGGGAGGAAGGGGGCAAGAGACCCAGTACTTC. Translated: CASSLRLAGGRGQETQYF.

This clonotype came up many times. The chain carries TRBV12-3 or TRBV12-4 and TRBJ1-1; D ambiguous. The CDR3 contains 11 residues. The germline V and J ends were trimmed by 2 bases and 7 bases, with 5 bases remaining between them. The CDR3 reads CASSLSLEAFF. The DNA for the CDR3 is TGTGCCAGCAGTTTAAGCCTTGAAGCTTTCTTT.

This clonotype was observed at least ten times. This sequence joins TRBV24-1 and TRBJ2-1, with TRBD1 matching over 8 bases. CDR3 length: 16 amino acids. CDR1 and CDR2 from the germline V gene are KGHDR and SFDVKD. The V and J ends lost 5 bases and 2 bases, in that order; junction bases with no gene match: 7. CDR3 residues: CATSGVTGGAYNEQFF. In DNA form, the CDR3 reads TGTGCCACCAGTGGAGTAACAGGGGGAGCCTACAATGAGCAGTTCTTC.

This clonotype has ten or more counts. The chain is built from TRBV11-2 and TRBJ2-7, with 8 nucleotides matching TRBD1. Germline CDR1 is SGHAT and CDR2 is FQNNGV. J gave up 2 bases and V 5 bases, and 8 bases lay outside the gene matches. The CDR3 contains 15 residues. This CDR3 is CASSLSDRAAYEQYF. The DNA of the CDR3 is TGTGCCAGCAGCCTTTCGGACAGGGCCGCCTACGAGCAGTACTTC. Combining the CDR3 with reference TRBV11-2 and TRBJ2-7 gives the whole variable domain EAGVAQSPRYKIIEKRQSVAFWCNPISGHATLYWYQQILGQGPKLLIQFQNNGVVDDSQLPKDRFSAERLKGVDSTLKIQPAKLEDSAVYLCASSLSDRAAYEQYFGPGTRLTVT.

The chain is built from TRBV10-2 and TRBJ1-5; 7 bases fit TRBD1. CDR3 length: 15 residues. In germline, CDR1 is WSHSY, CDR2 SAAADI. Losses at the gene ends were 1 base for V and 2 bases for J; bases not matched to a gene: 2. CDR3 sequence (DNA): TGCGCCAGCAGTGAGTGGACAGGTCGCAATCAGCCCCAGCATTTT. Its protein is CASSEWTGRNQPQHF.

The J gene is TRBJ1-4, the V gene TRBV19; D remains ambiguous. The CDR3 has 15 residues. V was cut by 7 bases and J by 2 bases, with 14 bases left in between. Germline values: CDR1 LNHDA, CDR2 SQIVND (reference sequence). CDR3: CASTLGPRTNEKLFF. The CDR3 nucleotides are TGTGCCAGTACTCTGGGCCCGCGCACTAATGAAAAACTGTTTTTT.

This clonotype appeared many times. The chain has TRBV11-3 and TRBJ2-2; TRBD2 agrees at 12 bases. The CDR3 has 15 residues. V trimming: 5 bases; J trimming: 6 bases; junction bases outside the gene matches: 4. Germline CDR1 SGHNT, CDR2 YENEEA. DNA of the CDR3: TGTGCCAGCAGCCCCCGACTAGCGGGAGCCGGGGAGCTGTTTTTT. It encodes CASSPRLAGAGELFF. The whole variable domain, remainder taken from reference TRBV11-3 and TRBJ2-2, is EAGVVQSPRYKIIEKKQPVAFWCNPISGHNTLYWYLQNLGQGPELLIRYENEEAVDDSQLPKDRFSAERLKGVDSTLKIQPAELGDSAVYLCASSPRLAGAGELFFGEGSRLTVL.

This clonotype was counted at least ten times. This chain uses TRBV3-1 with TRBJ2-2, with 12 bases lining up with TRBD2. V was pared by 4 bases and J by 3 bases, with 3 bases of the junction left unmatched. The CDR3 consists of 16 residues. Looked up from germline, CDR1 is LGHDT and CDR2 is YNNKEL (reference sequence). This chain's CDR3 is CASSRRLAGDTGELFF. Written as DNA, the CDR3 is TGTGCCAGCAGCCGCAGACTAGCGGGAGACACCGGGGAGCTGTTTTTT.

Worth noting for this clonotype: A much larger clonotype is one base distant, so this may be a read error. The V and J genes are TRBV27 and TRBJ2-3; D is unresolved. Germline CDR1 reads MNHEY; CDR2 reads SMNVEV (reference sequence). This CDR3 is 14 amino acids long. The V end lost 6 bases, the J end lost 5 bases, and 15 bases lay between the germline ends. This chain's CDR3 is CASSSARVQDTQYF. The DNA of the CDR3 is TGTGCCAGCAGCTCCGCAAGGGTCCAAGATACGCAGTATTTT.

The chain couples TRBV12-3 or TRBV12-4 to TRBJ1-3, with TRBD1 identical over 7 bases. Unmatched junction bases numbered 4, after V lost 8 bases and J lost 0 bases. The length of the CDR3 is 14 residues. CDR3 sequence reads: CASDREFSGNTIYF. CDR3 DNA: TGTGCCAGCGACAGGGAGTTCTCTGGAAACACCATATATTTT.

This clonotype appeared many times. This chain uses TRBV20-1 with TRBJ2-1; 8 bases line up with TRBD2. The V segment lost 5 bases and the J segment 3 bases; nucleotides outside the gene matches: 15. The germline CDR1 and CDR2 sequences are DFQATT and SNEGSKA (reference sequence). The CDR3 spans 17 residues. CDR3 loop: CSAWGGYSGTLYNEQFF. The CDR3 DNA reads as TGCAGTGCTTGGGGGGGGTATAGCGGGACCCTCTACAATGAGCAGTTCTTC.